The 29 T cell receptor beta chains listed next were all sequenced from one sample in a study of vaccination and CD4 T cells after COVID-19 (dated by TCRdb to the early 2020s). Antigens of these TCRs are unknown. What the treatment or condition label conveys for this sample: roughly 11-day PBMC culture with coronavirus spike peptide pools or control peptides (ViraFEST assay). The library relied on PCR. The sequencer listed for this sample is Illumina iSeq 100. At the Johns Hopkins FTIC core, DNA from the cultured CD4+ T cells underwent TCR sequencing with the Oncomine TCR Beta short-read assay. TCRdb trimmed public reads at Q25 via fastp, called clones via MiXCR and kept in-frame beta chains. Here each entry gathers all rows of one CDR3 protein and keeps the most common genes and DNA. This sample lists fewer than 6,000 distinct CDR3 sequences; approximately 49% were detected once. The top ten clonotypes cover just over 60% of the sample.

Sequencing used CD4+ T cells from blood, cultured in vitro. These receptor sequences come from a human donor who had recovered from COVID-19.

This chain connects TRBV20-1 to TRBJ1-2, with a tentative D call TRBD1 (5 bases). Germline V CDR1 and CDR2: DFQATT, SNEGSKA (reference sequence). CDR3 length: 14 residues. The V end lost 1 base, the J end lost 8 bases, and 17 bases lay between the germline ends. In DNA, the CDR3 is TGCAGTGCTAGAGGTTCTTGGCAGGGAGTAGGCTACACCTTC. As protein: CSARGSWQGVGYTF.

The chain employs TRBV27 and TRBJ1-5; D is undetermined. Germline CDR1 is MNHEY and CDR2 is SMNVEV (reference sequence). CDR3 length: 17 residues. Trimming stripped 6 bases from V and 4 bases from J, with 22 bases between. The CDR3 region has the DNA TGTGCCAGCAGCCCCTCGAACCCGTCCCCTCGTAATCAGCCCCAGCATTTT. This sequence encodes CASSPSNPSPRNQPQHF.

The table lists this clonotype with a few counts. V gene TRBV7-8 combines with J gene TRBJ2-1; 12 positions agree with TRBD2. Germline CDR1 and CDR2: SGHVS and FQNEAQ. The V and J ends lost 3 bases and 7 bases, in that order; junction bases with no gene match: 10. CDR3 size: 17 residues. Here the CDR3 DNA reads TGTGCCAGCAGCTTGGAAAGACTAGCGGGGGCCCATAATGAGCAGTTCTTC. This translates into CASSLERLAGAHNEQFF.

V gene TRBV7-2 combines with J gene TRBJ2-7; no reliable D call. CDR3 length: 13 amino acids. Germline CDR1 reads SGHTA; CDR2 reads FQGNSA. Trimming pared 1 base from V and 5 bases from J, leaving 9 bases between. CDR3 residues: CASSLEGVHEQYF. In DNA form, the CDR3 reads TGTGCCAGCAGCTTAGAGGGTGTCCACGAGCAGTACTTC.

The rearrangement uses TRBV20-1 and TRBJ2-7; no definite D call. Looked up from germline, CDR1 is DFQATT and CDR2 is SNEGSKA (reference sequence). The V end was cut by 0 bases, the J end by 0 bases, with 12 bases between. CDR3 length: 15 amino acids. The CDR3 reads CSARDLDTYSYEQYF. The DNA of the CDR3 is TGCAGTGCTAGAGATCTTGACACTTACTCCTACGAGCAGTACTTC.

The chain has TRBV5-6 and TRBJ1-1, with 9 bases that match TRBD1. J lost 5 bases, V lost 3 bases, and 5 bases had no gene match. This CDR3 is built from 14 residues. Germline V lookup: CDR1 SGHDT, CDR2 YYEEEE. This CDR3 is CASSWGQGGTEAFF. The CDR3 nucleotides are TGTGCCAGCAGCTGGGGACAGGGAGGAACTGAAGCTTTCTTT.

This clonotype was observed a few times. This chain joins TRBV7-9 and TRBJ1-2, with D maybe TRBD1 (5 bases). This CDR3 comprises 16 residues. Per the germline V gene, CDR1 is SEHNR and CDR2 is FQNEAQ (reference sequence). With 1 base removed from V and 2 bases from J, the gap between germline ends came to 14 bases. The CDR3 DNA follows: TGTGCCAGCAGCTTAGGGCCGCCCAGGGAAAACTATGGCTACACCTTC. It encodes CASSLGPPRENYGYTF.

The genes are TRBV6-2 or TRBV6-3 and TRBJ2-1; 9 positions agree with TRBD2. The V gene end was trimmed by 5 bases and the J gene end by 4 bases; junction bases not matched to a gene: 12. Germline CDR1 and CDR2: MNHEY and SVGEGT. CDR3 size: 17 residues. CDR3: CASSTREAGGNYNEQFF. The CDR3 nucleotides are TGTGCCAGCAGTACGCGAGAAGCGGGGGGAAATTACAATGAGCAGTTCTTC.

This clonotype was counted a few times. The chain recombines TRBV6-5 with TRBJ1-1; D unresolved. Between the trimmed V and J ends, which lost 2 bases and 3 bases, there was a span of 7 bases. Germline CDR1 is MNHEY and CDR2 is SVGAGI. There are 13 residues in the CDR3. Here the CDR3 reads CASSYGGYTEAFF. The CDR3 region has the DNA TGTGCCAGCAGTTACGGCGGCTACACTGAAGCTTTCTTT.

The genes are TRBV18 and TRBJ2-1; the match to TRBD2 covers 9 bases. Unmatched junction bases numbered 10, after V lost 3 bases and J lost 7 bases. The germline V gene encodes CDR1 KGHSH and CDR2 LQKENI. This CDR3 has 16 residues. DNA of the CDR3: TGTGCCAGCTCACCGGGGCTTAGCGGGGGAATGAATGAGCAGTTCTTC. This encodes CASSPGLSGGMNEQFF.

The chain is built from TRBV6-2 or TRBV6-3 and TRBJ2-3; possibly TRBD1 or TRBD2 for D (6 bases each). Germline-derived CDR1 and CDR2 are MNHEY and SVGEGT. The ends were cut back, 6 bases at V and 6 bases at J, with 25 bases in the middle. The CDR3 contains 17 residues. The CDR3 region is CASSYLGQGRLLDTQYF. In nucleotides, the CDR3 is TGTGCCAGCAGCTACCTGGGGCAGGGGAGGCTTCTGGATACGCAGTATTTT.

As to this clonotype: Germline is not matched at one junction end, which may reflect a read error. The chain has TRBV6-5 and TRBJ2-6; D is tentatively TRBD1 or TRBD2 (5 bases each). CDR3 length: 18 amino acids. CDR1 is MNHEY, CDR2 SVGAGI, per germline. The CDR3 sequence: CASSYGTGAPSGANVLTF. Here the CDR3 DNA reads TGTGCGAGCAGTTACGGGACCGGGGCTCCCTCTGGGGCCAACGTCCTGACTTTC.

This clonotype was counted a few times. The CDR3 spells CAWGRGGNTGELFF. The CDR3 DNA sequence: TGTGCCTGGGGACGGGGAGGGAACACCGGGGAGCTGTTTTTT. This chain joins TRBV30 and TRBJ2-2; weak D call: TRBD2 (6 bases). The CDR3 spans 14 residues. The V end was cut by 5 bases, the J end by 1 base, with 11 bases between. Germline V CDR1 and CDR2: GTSNPN, SVGIG (reference sequence).

This clonotype was observed a handful of times. J is TRBJ2-5 and V is TRBV15; D ambiguous. This CDR3 has 12 residues. Germline V lookup: CDR1 LNHNV, CDR2 YYDKDF (reference sequence). Trimming cost V 0 bases and J 4 bases, with 3 bases left between them. The CDR3 DNA is TGTGCCACCAGCAGAGATGGAGAGACCCAGTACTTC. Translation gives CATSRDGETQYF. Based on the CDR3 plus reference TRBV15 and TRBJ2-5, the full variable domain is DAMVIQNPRYQVTQFGKPVTLSCSQTLNHNVMYWYQQKSSQAPKLLFHYYDKDFNNEADTPDNFQSRRPNTSFCFLDIRSPGLGDTAMYLCATSRDGETQYFGPGTRLLVL.

Worth noting for this clonotype: An end of the junction does not agree with germline; a read error may underlie this. V and J are TRBV5-3 and TRBJ2-7; a weak D match, TRBD2 (6 bases). TRBV5-3 carries the ORF label, with uncertain function. The CDR3 runs 14 residues. The chain's CDR3 is CASSLAGGTYEQYF. CDR3 nucleotides: TGTGCCAGCAGCTTGGCTGGCGGGACCTACGAGCAGTACTTC.

The chain is built from TRBV5-1 and TRBJ1-1; tentatively, D is TRBD1 (5 bases). The CDR3 is 15 amino acids. Trimming cost V 5 bases and J 0 bases, with 14 bases left between them. Germline CDR1 is SGHRS and CDR2 is YFSETQ. CDR3 region: CASRDAGRLNTEAFF. In DNA form, the CDR3 reads TGCGCCAGCAGGGACGCGGGACGGCTGAACACTGAAGCTTTCTTT.

This clonotype was observed a few times. The CDR3 DNA reads TGTGCCAGCAGCTTATTGCAGGAAAACTATGGCTACACCTTC. Protein product: CASSLLQENYGYTF. The V gene is TRBV11-2, the J gene TRBJ1-2; no clear D gene. Germline CDR1 reads SGHAT; CDR2 reads FQNNGV. V shed 2 bases and J shed 2 bases, with 9 bases lying between them. The CDR3 totals 14 residues.

This chain joins TRBV6-2 or TRBV6-3 and TRBJ1-5, with D hard to call. V gave up 3 bases and J gave up 3 bases, with 15 bases separating them. The CDR3 length is 16 residues. CDR1 is MNHEY and CDR2 is SVGEGT in the germline V gene. The CDR3 DNA reads as TGTGCCAGCAGTTATCCCCCAACAGTACTCAATCAGCCCCAGCATTTT. This translates into CASSYPPTVLNQPQHF.

The chain is built from TRBV6-1 and TRBJ2-6; D gene ambiguous. The CDR3 is 15 residues long. Germline-derived CDR1 and CDR2 are MNHNS and SASEGT. Between the trimmed V and J ends, which lost 1 base and 0 bases, there was a span of 4 bases. The CDR3 sequence is CASSEGLSGANVLTF. The DNA of the CDR3 is TGTGCCAGCAGTGAAGGGCTCTCTGGGGCCAACGTCCTGACTTTC.

This clonotype was picked up one time. The chain links TRBV10-3 to TRBJ2-3; 7 bases are a match to TRBD1. The germline gives CDR1 ENHRY, CDR2 SYGVKD. V lost 8 bases, J lost 4 bases, and 3 bases stayed unmatched. The CDR3 consists of 12 residues. This chain's CDR3 is CAIRQGSDTQYF. The CDR3 bases are TGTGCCATCCGACAGGGATCAGATACGCAGTATTTT.

This clonotype appeared a few times. Mismatch with germline at one junction end may stem from a read error. The rearrangement links TRBV7-9 to TRBJ2-7; 7 positions match TRBD1. The CDR3 extends over 15 amino acids. Germline V gene sequence: CDR1 SEHNR, CDR2 FQNEAQ (reference sequence). CDR3 loop: CASSQGDRSPYEQYF. In DNA, the CDR3 is TGTGCCAGCAGCCAGGGGGACAGAAGCCCCTACGAGCAGTATTTC.

This chain connects TRBV5-1 to TRBJ2-2, with no clear D. With 0 bases removed from V and 4 bases from J, the gap between germline ends came to 10 bases. Germline loops: CDR1 SGHRS, CDR2 YFSETQ. The CDR3 is 15 residues long. CDR3 protein: CASSLVVGSTGELFF. CDR3 nucleotide sequence: TGCGCCAGCAGCTTGGTGGTCGGATCCACCGGGGAGCTGTTTTTT.

The chain recombines TRBV20-1 with TRBJ2-3, with TRBD2 matching 8 bases. Germline lookup yields CDR1 DFQATT and CDR2 SNEGSKA (reference sequence). J was trimmed by 2 bases and V by 4 bases; bases with no gene match: 2. This CDR3 is built from 13 residues. CDR3 sequence: CSAKRGTTDTQYF. The DNA for the CDR3 is TGCAGTGCTAAGCGGGGGACCACAGATACGCAGTATTTT.

The J gene is TRBJ1-2, the V gene TRBV20-1, with D maybe TRBD1 (5 bases). The CDR3 runs 12 residues. The germline CDR1 and CDR2 sequences are DFQATT and SNEGSKA (reference sequence). V lost 3 bases and J 4 bases, leaving 9 bases between the germline ends. The CDR3 spells CSASRDAYGYTF. CDR3 nucleotides: TGCAGTGCTAGCCGGGACGCCTATGGCTACACCTTC.

This clonotype has just a few counts. This rearrangement joins TRBV27 to TRBJ1-6; D remains ambiguous. CDR3 size: 12 residues. V was shortened by 6 bases and J by 7 bases, with 7 bases between the two germline ends. CDR1 and CDR2 from the germline V gene are MNHEY and SMNVEV (reference sequence). The CDR3, as DNA: TGTGCCAGCAGGCCCCAGAATTCACCCCTCCACTTT. As protein: CASRPQNSPLHF.

The chain employs TRBV19 and TRBJ1-6; D is perhaps TRBD1 (5 bases). Per germline, CDR1 LNHDA and CDR2 SQIVND (reference sequence). The CDR3 totals 17 residues. Trimming left V 1 base short and J 5 bases short, with 15 bases between. The CDR3 bases are TGTGCCAGTAGTATAGTGGAGGAGTGGGGGAATAATTCACCCCTCCACTTT. Translated, it gives CASSIVEEWGNNSPLHF. The whole variable domain, filled in from reference TRBV19 and TRBJ1-6, reads DGGITQSPKYLFRKEGQNVTLSCEQNLNHDAMYWYRQDPGQGLRLIYYSQIVNDFQKGDIAEGYSVSREKKESFPLTVTSAQKNPTAFYLCASSIVEEWGNNSPLHFGNGTRLTVT.

This chain connects TRBV18 to TRBJ1-3; D is unresolved. This CDR3 is built from 16 residues. The germline V gene encodes CDR1 KGHSH and CDR2 LQKENI. Trimming left V 3 bases short and J 0 bases short, with 12 bases between. CDR3 protein: CASSPLDSGSGNTIYF. CDR3 in DNA: TGTGCCAGCTCACCTCTCGATTCCGGCTCTGGAAACACCATATATTTT.

This clonotype was picked up a small number of times. The chain employs TRBV12-3 or TRBV12-4 and TRBJ1-5; a weak D match, TRBD1 (5 bases). The CDR3 loop spans 14 amino acids. V was shortened by 2 bases and J by 3 bases, with 8 bases between the two germline ends. CDR3 loop: CASSLSGNNQPQHF. Written as DNA, the CDR3 is TGTGCCAGCAGTTTATCAGGGAACAATCAGCCCCAGCATTTT.

V gene TRBV20-1 combines with J gene TRBJ1-4; a possible D gene is TRBD1 (6 bases). The germline V gene encodes CDR1 DFQATT and CDR2 SNEGSKA (reference sequence). V lost 5 bases and J 0 bases, leaving 7 bases between the germline ends. This CDR3 has 13 residues. The CDR3 sequence is CSAHRATNEKLFF. In nucleotides, the CDR3 is TGCAGTGCTCACAGGGCAACTAATGAAAAACTGTTTTTT.